This record looks at one T cell receptor beta chain sequence and its context. The antigen is unknown. The data belong to a study of OX40 agonist ivuxolimab in advanced cancers. Study in general: Those treated in dose escalation had hepatocellular carcinoma, melanoma, renal cell cancer or head and neck cancer.

Assay used: immunoSEQ multiplex PCR; TCRdb lists only in-frame clones, some missing. This sample has 15,000 or so clones, with 82% found just once. Broader study findings: Blood T cells, both CD4+ and CD8+, expanded clonally by week 6 at 0.1 to 3.0 mg/kg.

The V end was cut by 0 bases, the J end by 9 bases, with 15 bases between. The CDR3 is made up of 15 amino acids. Looked up from germline, CDR1 is MNHNS and CDR2 is SASEGT. This sequence originates from an adult with an advanced solid tumor such as melanoma, head and neck, liver or kidney cancer. This specimen was CD4+ or CD8+ T cells sorted from blood, taken in a trial of the OX40 agonist ivuxolimab. This chain connects TRBV6-1 to TRBJ2-1; TRBD1 is a possible D gene (5 bases). This chain's CDR3 is CASSEAGSRVIEQFF. Here the CDR3 DNA reads TGTGCCAGCAGTGAAGCGGGTTCCAGGGTTATTGAGCAGTTCTTC.